Following are 23 T cell receptor beta chains from one sample sequenced in a study of T cells in Graves' hyperthyroidism and ophthalmopathy. TCR beta CDR3 regions were amplified from RNA transcripts. TCR CDR3 underwent first-round RT-PCR with the HTBI primer set. MiXCR was run by TCRdb on the multiplex PCR reads, yielding one entry per CDR3 protein. Among over 120,000 distinct CDR3 sequences listed, approximately 24% were seen once. The source material was blood. All receptors come from a woman between 50 and 59 years old with Graves' hyperthyroidism that later progressed to Graves' ophthalmopathy.

Concerning this clonotype itself: Being one base from a much bigger clone, this may be a read error. In nucleotides, the CDR3 is TGCAGTGCTCCACAGGGGGCGAACCCCTACGAGCAGTACTTC. Translated: CSAPQGANPYEQYF. The chain uses TRBV20-1 and TRBJ2-7; 9 nucleotides agree with TRBD1. V lost 5 bases and J lost 2; bases outside the gene matches: 7. The CDR3 spans 14 residues. The germline CDR1 and CDR2 sequences are DFQATT and SNEGSKA (reference sequence).

This clonotype showed up many times. The chain combines TRBV20-1 with TRBJ2-3, with 8 positions matching TRBD1. The V gene's germline CDR1 is DFQATT and CDR2 SNEGSKA (reference sequence). This CDR3 has 11 amino acids. With V trimmed by 5 bases and J by 10 bases, 5 bases remained unmatched. CDR3 sequence reads: CSARLQGAQYF. CDR3 sequence (DNA): TGCAGTGCTCGCCTACAGGGGGCGCAGTATTTT.

The gene calls are TRBV11-3 and TRBJ2-2, with D unclear. The CDR3 loop spans 14 amino acids. Trimming shortened V by 6 bases and J by 1 base, and 9 bases separated the two germline ends. Germline CDR1 reads SGHNT; CDR2 reads YENEEA. The CDR3 loop reads CASRGGLNTGELFF. Here the CDR3 DNA reads TGTGCCAGCAGAGGCGGCTTGAACACCGGGGAGCTGTTTTTT.

This clonotype was recorded at least ten times. The V and J genes are TRBV28 and TRBJ2-1; TRBD2 matches at 12 bases. V was pared by 2 bases and J by 8 bases, with 19 bases of the junction left unmatched. CDR1 and CDR2 (germline): MDHEN, SYDVKM. The CDR3 is 20 residues long. CDR3 DNA: TGTGCCAGCAGTTTAAGTCCGGGGAACCCGACTAGCGGGAGTACGGATGAGCAGTTCTTC. It codes for CASSLSPGNPTSGSTDEQFF.

The table lists this clonotype with many counts. V is TRBV11-2 and J is TRBJ2-3; no clear D. Germline loops: CDR1 SGHAT, CDR2 FQNNGV. Deletions cut 2 bases from V and 3 bases from J, with 12 bases between. This CDR3 spans 15 amino acids. CDR3: CASSLRVHGTDTQYF. The CDR3, as DNA: TGTGCCAGCAGCTTACGGGTCCATGGAACAGATACGCAGTATTTT.

This chain joins TRBV11-2 and TRBJ2-5, with 14 bases identical to TRBD2. Germline V gene lookup returns CDR1 SGHAT and CDR2 FQNNGV. The ends lost 6 bases at V and 2 bases at J; junction bases unmatched: 5. The CDR3 is 16 residues long. The CDR3 reads CASRFGLAGGQETQYF. CDR3 sequence (DNA): TGTGCCAGCAGATTTGGACTAGCGGGGGGACAAGAGACCCAGTACTTC.

This clonotype was recorded at least ten times. The V gene is TRBV11-2, the J gene TRBJ2-7; D is unresolved. Trimming cost V 5 bases and J 3 bases, with 11 bases left between them. The CDR3 spans 13 residues. The germline gives CDR1 SGHAT, CDR2 FQNNGV. The CDR3 is CASSPRWGYEQYF. The CDR3 DNA reads TGTGCCAGCAGCCCTCGCTGGGGCTACGAGCAGTACTTC.

In its sample, this clonotype was seen many times. The V call is TRBV12-3 or TRBV12-4, the J call TRBJ1-2; 10 bases are shared with TRBD1. J was trimmed by 6 bases and V by 6 bases; bases with no gene match: 10. The CDR3 has 15 residues. The CDR3 loop is CASRLQTGGADGYTF. Here the CDR3 DNA reads TGTGCCAGCAGGCTGCAGACAGGGGGCGCGGATGGCTACACCTTC.

The chain carries TRBV28 and TRBJ1-1; no reliable D call. This CDR3 contains 13 residues. The germline V and J ends were trimmed by 2 bases and 3 bases, with 7 bases remaining between them. Per germline, CDR1 MDHEN and CDR2 SYDVKM. The CDR3 reads CASSLEPDTEAFF. In DNA form, the CDR3 reads TGTGCCAGCAGTTTAGAGCCCGACACTGAAGCTTTCTTT.

V and J are TRBV6-2 or TRBV6-3 and TRBJ1-1, with D uncertain. Germline CDR1 and CDR2: MNHEY and SVGEGT. Trimming stripped 6 bases from V and 2 bases from J, with 13 bases between. The CDR3 is 14 amino acids. The CDR3 DNA reads TGTGCCAGCAGGGCCGCCCCGAGTAACACTGAAGCTTTCTTT. Protein sequence: CASRAAPSNTEAFF.

This clonotype has just a few counts. V and J are TRBV7-9 and TRBJ2-3; maybe TRBD2 (7 bases). The germline V and J ends were trimmed by 5 bases and 6 bases, with 21 bases remaining between them. Germline loops: CDR1 SEHNR, CDR2 FQNEAQ (reference sequence). The CDR3 loop spans 16 amino acids. This CDR3 reads CASSPGSSRGGDTQYF. The CDR3 DNA sequence: TGTGCCAGCAGCCCCGGTTCCTCAAGGGGGGGCGATACGCAGTATTTT.

This clonotype was picked up many times. The V and J genes are TRBV20-1 and TRBJ2-2, with D tentatively TRBD2 (5 bases). The CDR3 length is 14 residues. Germline values: CDR1 DFQATT, CDR2 SNEGSKA (reference sequence). V gave up 1 base and J gave up 6 bases, with 12 bases separating them. The CDR3 sequence is CSARAFRGAGELFF. The CDR3 DNA follows: TGCAGTGCTAGAGCTTTTCGGGGTGCCGGGGAGCTGTTTTTT.

A few counts support this clonotype. This chain uses TRBV12-3 or TRBV12-4 with TRBJ2-1; the D gene is possibly TRBD2 (7 bases). The CDR3 covers 15 residues. Trimming removed 6 bases at V and 0 bases at J, with 12 bases between. DNA for the CDR3: TGTGCCAGCAGAGGGAGGGGGAGCTCCTACAATGAGCAGTTCTTC. This sequence encodes CASRGRGSSYNEQFF.

This chain connects TRBV5-1 to TRBJ2-1; perhaps TRBD2 as D (6 bases). The V end was cut by 2 bases, the J end by 4 bases, with 13 bases between. Germline V gene lookup returns CDR1 SGHRS and CDR2 YFSETQ. The CDR3 consists of 15 residues. For the CDR3, the DNA is TGCGCCAGCAGCTTCGGGACTCAAACATACAATGAGCAGTTCTTC. Amino acid sequence: CASSFGTQTYNEQFF.

This clonotype was recorded at least ten times. The chain links TRBV12-3 or TRBV12-4 to TRBJ2-7; 8 bases are shared with TRBD1. The CDR3 length is 13 residues. J lost 2 bases, V lost 5 bases, and 2 bases had no gene match. CDR3: CASSRQGPYEQYF. The CDR3 DNA reads as TGTGCCAGCAGTCGACAGGGGCCCTACGAGCAGTACTTC.

This clonotype has only a few counts. The chain is built from TRBV30 and TRBJ2-1; 7 nucleotides agree with TRBD2. V lost 3 bases, J lost 7 bases, and 9 bases stayed unmatched. CDR3 length: 14 amino acids. Germline assignment: CDR1 GTSNPN and CDR2 SVGIG (reference sequence). As DNA, the CDR3 is TGTGCCTGGAGCCGCGGGGGTCTGTTTAATGAGCAGTTCTTC. Encoded protein: CAWSRGGLFNEQFF.

This clonotype was seen many times. The chain recombines TRBV12-3 or TRBV12-4 with TRBJ1-5; D unresolved. V was clipped by 8 bases and J by 2 bases, with 10 bases between them. CDR3 size: 13 residues. The CDR3 spells CASAKGRNQPQHF. The CDR3 DNA is TGTGCCAGCGCCAAAGGGCGCAATCAGCCCCAGCATTTT.

This clonotype was picked up many times. This sequence joins TRBV27 and TRBJ1-1; 10 bases align to TRBD1. CDR1 is MNHEY and CDR2 is SMNVEV in the germline V gene (reference sequence). The CDR3 runs 14 residues. V lost 7 bases, J lost 8 bases, and 10 bases stayed unmatched. CDR3 sequence: CASTFPGTGVEAFF. The CDR3 DNA is TGTGCCAGCACCTTTCCCGGGACAGGGGTAGAAGCTTTCTTT.

Many counts were recorded for this clonotype. The rearrangement uses TRBV3-1 and TRBJ2-7; 14 nucleotides match TRBD2. The CDR3 runs to 13 residues. Germline V gives CDR1 LGHDT, CDR2 YNNKEL (reference sequence). V shed 6 bases and J 12 bases; nucleotides not matched to a gene: 7. CDR3 loop: CASRRLAGGRLYF. CDR3 nucleotide sequence: TGTGCCAGCAGGCGACTAGCGGGAGGGCGGCTGTACTTC.

This clonotype was seen at least ten times. The chain employs TRBV12-3 or TRBV12-4 and TRBJ2-3; D unclear. The CDR3 covers 15 residues. Trimming shortened V by 1 base and J by 1 base, and 9 bases separated the two germline ends. The CDR3 DNA sequence: TGTGCCAGCAGTTTAGTGCAGGCGGGCACAGATACGCAGTATTTT. This codes for CASSLVQAGTDTQYF.

This clonotype was seen at least ten times. The V call is TRBV30, the J call TRBJ2-3; no clear D gene. Trimming took 3 bases from V and 2 from J, leaving 15 bases between them. The CDR3 has 15 amino acids. The germline CDR1 and CDR2 sequences are GTSNPN and SVGIG (reference sequence). The CDR3 DNA reads TGTGCCTGGAGACTTCCTCGCTTCCACACAGATACGCAGTATTTT. Translating gives CAWRLPRFHTDTQYF. Combining the CDR3 with reference TRBV30 and TRBJ2-3 gives the whole variable domain SQTIHQWPATLVQPVGSPLSLECTVEGTSNPNLYWYRQAAGRGLQLLFYSVGIGQISSEVPQNLSASRPQDRQFILSSKKLLLSDSGFYLCAWRLPRFHTDTQYFGPGTRLTVL.

This chain uses TRBV11-2 with TRBJ2-5, with D possibly matching TRBD2 (5 bases). V lost 4 bases and J 5 bases, leaving 11 bases between the germline ends. The CDR3 covers 13 residues. CDR1 and CDR2 (germline): SGHAT, FQNNGV. The CDR3 reads CASSWVGVETQYF. In nucleotides, the CDR3 is TGTGCCAGCAGCTGGGTCGGGGTCGAGACCCAGTACTTC.

This clonotype came up many times. The J gene is TRBJ2-7, the V gene TRBV13; weak D call: TRBD2 (6 bases). This CDR3 spans 16 amino acids. V shed 0 bases and J shed 0 bases, with 12 bases lying between them. CDR1 and CDR2 from the germline V gene are PRHDT and FYEKMQ (reference sequence). CDR3 bases: TGTGCCAGCAGCTTAGGGGTAGCGGCACCCTCCTACGAGCAGTACTTC. Amino acid sequence: CASSLGVAAPSYEQYF.